These 28 T cell receptor beta chains share one sample of origin, sequenced in a study of cytomegalovirus exposure and HLA in healthy donors listed by TCRdb under 2017. The library relied on the immunoSEQ multiplex PCR assay. The multiplex PCR relied on a mix of 60 forward primers for TCR Vbeta segments and 13 reverse primers for TCR Jbeta segments. TCRdb holds this immuneACCESS table with in-frame rearrangements only. Some clones are missing; in checked studies, unresolved V genes explain under half, and the rest has no known cause. This sample holds some 98,000 clones; 81% were observed only once. The ten largest make up about 1.5% of the sample. The sample comprised PBMCs. Receptor source: a man aged 35 to 55 in good health and CMV-seronegative.

The J gene is TRBJ1-4, the V gene TRBV6-5; TRBD1 matches at 7 bases. This CDR3 comprises 14 residues. The junction had 4 bases not matched to a gene; V was cut back by 1 base and J by 8 bases. Germline CDR1 and CDR2: MNHEY and SVGAGI. The CDR3 DNA reads as TGTGCCAGCAGTTACTGGACAGGCGGGGAAAAACTGTTTTTT. Translation gives CASSYWTGGEKLFF.

The V gene is TRBV29-1, the J gene TRBJ2-7, with unresolved D. Trimming cost V 4 bases and J 0 bases, with 10 bases left between them. The germline gives CDR1 SQVTM, CDR2 ANQGSEA. This CDR3 is 13 amino acids long. CDR3 coding DNA: TGCAGCGTTGTAGATGCGAGCTCCTACGAGCAGTACTTC. This sequence encodes CSVVDASSYEQYF.

This chain uses TRBV9 with TRBJ2-5; 10 nucleotides match TRBD1. The end of the DNA fits TRBJ2-7 better, so the J call may be wrong. The CDR3 sequence is 17 residues long. Germline lookup yields CDR1 SGDLS and CDR2 YYNGEE. The chain's CDR3 is CASSGEFGTGVSHEQYF. The CDR3 coding sequence is TGTGCCAGCAGCGGAGAGTTCGGGACAGGGGTTTCCCACGAGCAGTACTTC.

The chain combines TRBV15 with TRBJ1-1; 7 nucleotides line up with TRBD1. Germline loops: CDR1 LNHNV, CDR2 YYDKDF (reference sequence). The CDR3 is 12 residues long. Losses at the gene ends were 3 bases for V and 6 bases for J; bases not matched to a gene: 1. For the CDR3, the DNA is TGTGCCACCAGCAGGGGGACAGCTGAAGCTTTCTTT. This gives the protein CATSRGTAEAFF. Variable domain in full (rest from reference TRBV15 and TRBJ1-1): DAMVIQNPRYQVTQFGKPVTLSCSQTLNHNVMYWYQQKSSQAPKLLFHYYDKDFNNEADTPDNFQSRRPNTSFCFLDIRSPGLGDTAMYLCATSRGTAEAFFGQGTRLTVV.

The chain links TRBV30 to TRBJ1-5, with 8 bases matching TRBD1. CDR3 size: 14 residues. Germline assignment: CDR1 GTSNPN and CDR2 SVGIG (reference sequence). After removal of 4 bases from V and 2 bases from J, the junction contained 4 bases not matched to a gene. DNA of the CDR3: TGTGCCTGGAAGATGACAGGGGGCAATCAGCCCCAGCATTTT. This encodes CAWKMTGGNQPQHF.

The CDR3 spells CASRVGSGGHQPQHF. The CDR3 DNA reads as TGTGCCAGCAGAGTGGGTTCGGGGGGTCATCAGCCCCAGCATTTT. The genes are TRBV7-2 and TRBJ1-5; a possible D gene is TRBD1 (5 bases). V lost 6 bases and J lost 5, with 17 bases in between. Germline loops: CDR1 SGHTA, CDR2 FQGNSA. The CDR3 totals 15 residues.

This clone was observed a single time. CDR3 coding DNA: TGTGCCAGCAGCCTCAACCCCGGACAGGGTAGCATGAACACTGAAGCTTTCTTT. Protein product: CASSLNPGQGSMNTEAFF. This rearrangement joins TRBV6-4 to TRBJ1-1, with 8 nucleotides matching TRBD1. This CDR3 is 18 amino acids long. From germline, CDR1 is MRHNA and CDR2 SNTAGT. V shed 6 bases, J shed 0 bases, and the junction held 15 bases outside the gene matches.

The CDR3 reads CASSPPGTGSEKLFF. The DNA for the CDR3 is TGTGCCAGCAGCCCGCCCGGGACAGGGAGTGAAAAACTGTTTTTT. The chain carries TRBV5-5 and TRBJ1-4; 9 positions match TRBD1. The J segment lost 7 bases and the V segment lost 4 bases, leaving 8 bases of the junction unmatched. Germline V CDR1 and CDR2: SGHKS, YYEKEE (reference sequence). There are 15 residues in the CDR3.

This clone was recorded a few times. CDR3 nucleotides: TGCGCCAGCAGCCAAGACGTCTTTGTGGAGCAGTACTTC. This sequence encodes CASSQDVFVEQYF. The chain recombines TRBV4-1 with TRBJ2-7, with D hard to call. V was clipped by 0 bases and J by 7 bases, with 10 bases between them. Germline-derived CDR1 and CDR2 are MGHRA and YSYEKL. The CDR3 runs to 13 residues.

The CDR3 DNA follows: TGTGCCAGTAGTATAATTACAGGGAGGGCCCAGCCCCAGCATTTT. It yields the protein CASSIITGRAQPQHF. This chain uses TRBV19 with TRBJ1-5; tentative D call: TRBD1 (6 bases). CDR1 and CDR2 (germline): LNHDA, SQIVND (reference sequence). The CDR3 totals 15 residues. V lost 2 bases to trimming and J lost 7 bases, with 15 bases between them.

A single count supports this clone. The V and J genes are TRBV5-4 and TRBJ2-7, with a weak D call TRBD1 (6 bases). Germline CDR1 SGHNT, CDR2 YYREEE (reference sequence). CDR3 size: 14 residues. V dropped 4 bases and J dropped 2 bases, with 13 bases sitting between them. For the CDR3, the DNA is TGTGCCAGCAGCCCTCCCGACAGGACCTACGAGCAGTACTTC. Amino acid sequence: CASSPPDRTYEQYF.

The chain links TRBV27 to TRBJ1-5; 10 nucleotides match TRBD1. J was trimmed by 7 bases and V by 6 bases; bases with no gene match: 9. This CDR3 contains 15 residues. The germline V gene encodes CDR1 MNHEY and CDR2 SMNVEV (reference sequence). CDR3 nucleotide sequence: TGTGCCAGCAGCTCCTCGGGGACAGGGGTCCAGCCCCAGCATTTT. Residues: CASSSSGTGVQPQHF.

The genes are TRBV7-2 and TRBJ2-5; 9 bases align to TRBD2. The CDR3 is 14 residues long. Germline V gives CDR1 SGHTA, CDR2 FQGNSA. V lost 8 bases to trimming and J lost 5 bases; unmatched junction nucleotides: 9. The CDR3 loop is CASRLPAGGETQYF. CDR3 in DNA: TGTGCCAGCCGCCTCCCGGCGGGGGGGGAGACCCAGTACTTC. Using reference TRBV7-2 and TRBJ2-5 for the parts outside the CDR3, the full variable domain is GAGVSQSPSNKVTEKGKDVELRCDPISGHTALYWYRQSLGQGLEFLIYFQGNSAPDKSGLPSDRFSAERTGGSVSTLTIQRTQQEDSAVYLCASRLPAGGETQYFGPGTRLLVL.

The V gene is TRBV5-1, the J gene TRBJ2-5; 8 positions agree with TRBD1. The better agreement between TRBJ2-7 and the DNA end casts doubt on the J call. The germline V gene encodes CDR1 SGHRS and CDR2 YFSETQ. CDR3 length equals 13 residues. The CDR3 DNA follows: TGCGCCAGCAGCTTGAGAGACAGGGGCGAGCAGTACTTC. It translates to CASSLRDRGEQYF.

V and J are TRBV2 and TRBJ2-3; 7 nucleotides match TRBD1. Germline V gives CDR1 SNHLY, CDR2 FYNNEI. CDR3 length: 14 amino acids. V dropped 6 bases and J dropped 1; count of bases not matched to a gene: 4. The chain's CDR3 is CASRTGTGTDTQYF. CDR3 coding DNA: TGTGCCAGCAGAACCGGGACAGGCACAGATACGCAGTATTTT.

The rearrangement links TRBV5-4 to TRBJ1-2; possible D gene TRBD1, 5 bases. The V gene lost 4 bases and the J gene lost 8 bases, with 18 bases spanning the gap. The length of the CDR3 is 14 residues. Germline V gene sequence: CDR1 SGHNT, CDR2 YYREEE (reference sequence). This chain's CDR3 is CASSPPGQARGYTF. CDR3 coding DNA: TGTGCCAGCAGCCCCCCCGGACAAGCTAGGGGCTACACCTTC.

CDR3 in amino acids: CASSVVGQNNEQFF. In DNA, the CDR3 is TGTGCCAGCAGCGTAGTGGGACAGAACAATGAGCAGTTCTTC. The chain joins TRBV9 to TRBJ2-1; 7 bases align to TRBD1. J was trimmed by 5 bases and V by 0 bases; bases with no gene match: 2. CDR3 length: 14 amino acids. Germline V gene data show CDR1 as SGDLS and CDR2 as YYNGEE.

This rearrangement joins TRBV25-1 to TRBJ2-2; no reliable D call. V lost 1 base to trimming and J lost 13 bases, with 16 bases between them. Germline values: CDR1 MGHDK, CDR2 SYGVNS. The CDR3 length is 14 residues. Here the CDR3 DNA reads TGTGCCAGCAGTGAATCCCGGCCTCCGGGTGGGCTGTTTTTT. This sequence encodes CASSESRPPGGLFF.

This sequence joins TRBV7-2 and TRBJ1-4, with 9 bases identical to TRBD1. This CDR3 spans 16 amino acids. Germline loops: CDR1 SGHTA, CDR2 FQGNSA. Trimming removed 5 bases from V and 8 bases from J; junction bases left unmatched: 12. The CDR3 nucleotides read TGTGCCAGCAGCCCCCGACTTGGACAGGGGAACGAAAAACTGTTTTTT. It is translated as CASSPRLGQGNEKLFF.

The rearrangement links TRBV15 to TRBJ2-3, with a possible D match to TRBD1 (6 bases). Germline V gene lookup returns CDR1 LNHNV and CDR2 YYDKDF (reference sequence). The CDR3 extends over 17 amino acids. V gave up 1 base and J gave up 5 bases, with 19 bases separating them. For the CDR3, the DNA is TGTGCCACCAGCAGAGTCTTTGGCAGGGGCAACCAAGATACGCAGTATTTT. Translated, it gives CATSRVFGRGNQDTQYF.

The chain links TRBV5-6 to TRBJ1-2; TRBD1 might be the D (6 bases). The germline CDR1 and CDR2 sequences are SGHDT and YYEEEE. The CDR3 has 14 residues. V was trimmed by 0 bases and J by 4 bases, leaving 10 bases between them. The CDR3 DNA follows: TGTGCCAGCAGCTTGGTAGGGGACATCTATGGCTACACCTTC. Its translation is CASSLVGDIYGYTF. Looking up the rest from reference TRBV5-6 and TRBJ1-2 gives the full variable domain: DAGVTQSPTHLIKTRGQQVTLRCSPKSGHDTVSWYQQALGQGPQFIFQYYEEEERQRGNFPDRFSGHQFPNYSSELNVNALLLGDSALYLCASSLVGDIYGYTFGSGTRLTVV.

This clone was picked up one time. The V call is TRBV27, the J call TRBJ2-7, with 9 bases fitting TRBD2. Germline V CDR1 and CDR2: MNHEY, SMNVEV (reference sequence). The CDR3 is 17 residues long. The J segment lost 0 bases and the V segment lost 0 bases, leaving 6 bases of the junction unmatched. In DNA form, the CDR3 reads TGTGCCAGCAGTTTATCAAAGCTAGCGGGGACCTCCTACGAGCAGTACTTC. The encoded protein is CASSLSKLAGTSYEQYF.

This sequence joins TRBV27 and TRBJ2-4; 10 positions agree with TRBD1. Germline V gives CDR1 MNHEY, CDR2 SMNVEV (reference sequence). The CDR3 covers 18 residues. V gave up 5 bases and J gave up 7 bases; unmatched junction bases: 17. The CDR3 region is CASSRTSGTGASGNIQYF. CDR3 sequence (DNA): TGTGCCAGCAGTCGCACCTCCGGGACAGGGGCATCGGGGAACATTCAGTACTTC.

The CDR3 spells CASSQDWGSLAGPYYEQYF. The CDR3 DNA follows: TGCGCCAGCAGCCAAGACTGGGGGAGCCTAGCGGGGCCATACTACGAGCAGTACTTC. This rearrangement joins TRBV4-1 to TRBJ2-7, with 9 bases that match TRBD2. In germline, CDR1 is MGHRA, CDR2 YSYEKL. The CDR3 has 19 amino acids. The junction had 15 bases not matched to a gene; V was cut back by 0 bases and J by 3 bases.

The genes are TRBV6-1 and TRBJ1-5, with no clear D. CDR3 size: 15 residues. Between the trimmed V and J ends, which lost 8 bases and 6 bases, there was a span of 20 bases. CDR1 is MNHNS, CDR2 SASEGT, per germline. Written as DNA, the CDR3 is TGTGCCAGCTGCGTAGTCTCCGGAGGGAGTCAGCCCCAGCATTTT. Translated: CASCVVSGGSQPQHF.

This clone was seen only a few times. The chain links TRBV19 to TRBJ1-2; no clear D. CDR1 and CDR2 (germline): LNHDA, SQIVND (reference sequence). V lost 9 bases and J lost 4, with 18 bases in between. This CDR3 is 14 amino acids long. Here the CDR3 reads CASYQGGPLYGYTF. DNA of the CDR3: TGTGCCAGCTACCAAGGAGGTCCCCTCTATGGCTACACCTTC.

The chain employs TRBV5-4 and TRBJ2-1; maybe TRBD2 (6 bases). Trimming removed 4 bases at V and 6 bases at J, with 23 bases between. Germline-derived CDR1 and CDR2 are SGHNT and YYREEE (reference sequence). The length of the CDR3 is 17 residues. The DNA for the CDR3 is TGTGCCAGCAGCCCATACCGGGGGACCCTGGGAGTCAATGAGCAGTTCTTC. Protein sequence: CASSPYRGTLGVNEQFF.

The J gene is TRBJ1-2, the V gene TRBV4-1; TRBD1 matches at 8 bases. Germline values: CDR1 MGHRA, CDR2 YSYEKL. V gave up 5 bases and J gave up 7 bases; unmatched junction bases: 6. This CDR3 contains 13 residues. The CDR3 bases are TGCGCCAGCAGCATCGACAGGGGTGGTGGCTACACCTTC. This translates into CASSIDRGGGYTF.